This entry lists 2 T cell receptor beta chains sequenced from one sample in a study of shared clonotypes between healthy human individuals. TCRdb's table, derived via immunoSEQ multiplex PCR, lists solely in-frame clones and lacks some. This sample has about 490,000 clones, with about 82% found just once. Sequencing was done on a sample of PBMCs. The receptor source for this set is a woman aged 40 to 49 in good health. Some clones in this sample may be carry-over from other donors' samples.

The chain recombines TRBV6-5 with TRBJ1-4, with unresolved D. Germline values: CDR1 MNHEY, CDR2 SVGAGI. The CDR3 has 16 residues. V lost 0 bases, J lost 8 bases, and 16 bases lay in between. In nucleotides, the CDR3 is TGTGCCAGCAGTTACTCGACCTACCCCCCTGGGGAAAAACTGTTTTTT. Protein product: CASSYSTYPPGEKLFF.

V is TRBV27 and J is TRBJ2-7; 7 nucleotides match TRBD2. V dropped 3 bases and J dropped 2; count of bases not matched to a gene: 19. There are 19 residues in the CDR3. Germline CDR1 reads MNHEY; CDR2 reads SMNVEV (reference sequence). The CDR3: CASSLSGLLANTIPYEQYF. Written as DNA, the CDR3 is TGTGCCAGCAGTTTGAGCGGACTACTAGCGAACACGATACCCTACGAGCAGTACTTC.